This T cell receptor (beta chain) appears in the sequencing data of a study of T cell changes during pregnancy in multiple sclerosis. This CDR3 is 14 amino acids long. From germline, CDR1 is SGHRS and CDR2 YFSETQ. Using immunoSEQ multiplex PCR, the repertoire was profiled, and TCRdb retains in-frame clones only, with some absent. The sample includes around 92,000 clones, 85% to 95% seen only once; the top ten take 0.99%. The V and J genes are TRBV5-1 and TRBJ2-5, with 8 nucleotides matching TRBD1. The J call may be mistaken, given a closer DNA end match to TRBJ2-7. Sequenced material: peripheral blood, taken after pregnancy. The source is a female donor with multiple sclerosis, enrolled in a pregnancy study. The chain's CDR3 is CASSSAGGSIEQYF. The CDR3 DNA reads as TGCGCCAGCAGCTCGGCAGGGGGCTCGATCGAGCAGTACTTC.